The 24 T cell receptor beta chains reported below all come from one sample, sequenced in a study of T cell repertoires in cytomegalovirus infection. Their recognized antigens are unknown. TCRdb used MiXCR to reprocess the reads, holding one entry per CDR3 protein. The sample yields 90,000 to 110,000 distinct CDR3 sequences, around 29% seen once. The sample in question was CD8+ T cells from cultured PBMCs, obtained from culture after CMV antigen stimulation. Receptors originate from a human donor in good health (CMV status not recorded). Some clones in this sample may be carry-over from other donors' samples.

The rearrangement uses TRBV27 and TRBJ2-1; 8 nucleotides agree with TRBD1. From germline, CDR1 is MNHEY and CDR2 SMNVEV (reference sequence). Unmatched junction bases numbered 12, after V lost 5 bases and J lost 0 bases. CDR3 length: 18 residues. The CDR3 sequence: CASSGYPPTGDSYNEQFF. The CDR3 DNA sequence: TGTGCCAGCAGTGGATACCCTCCGACAGGGGACTCCTACAATGAGCAGTTCTTC.

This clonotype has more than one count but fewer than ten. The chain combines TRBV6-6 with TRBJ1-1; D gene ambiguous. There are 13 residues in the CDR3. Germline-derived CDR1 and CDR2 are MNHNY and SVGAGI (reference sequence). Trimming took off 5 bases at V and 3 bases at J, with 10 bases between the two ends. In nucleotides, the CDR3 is TGTGCCAGCAGTCCTCGGGCGCACACTGAAGCTTTCTTT. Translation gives CASSPRAHTEAFF.

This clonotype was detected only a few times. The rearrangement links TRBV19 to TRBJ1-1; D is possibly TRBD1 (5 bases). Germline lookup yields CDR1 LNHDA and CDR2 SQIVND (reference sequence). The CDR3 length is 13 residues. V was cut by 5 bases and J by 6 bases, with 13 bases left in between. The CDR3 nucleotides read TGTGCCAGTAGTTATCTATTGGGGGCTGAAGCTTTCTTT. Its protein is CASSYLLGAEAFF.

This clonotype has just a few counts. CDR3 sequence reads: CASSDSLGHEQYF. CDR3 nucleotides: TGTGCCAGCAGCGACAGTCTAGGCCACGAGCAGTACTTC. The chain couples TRBV27 to TRBJ2-7; TRBD1 might be the D (5 bases). Germline assignment: CDR1 MNHEY and CDR2 SMNVEV (reference sequence). Trimming removed 6 bases from V and 5 bases from J, with 14 bases in between. This CDR3 is built from 13 residues.

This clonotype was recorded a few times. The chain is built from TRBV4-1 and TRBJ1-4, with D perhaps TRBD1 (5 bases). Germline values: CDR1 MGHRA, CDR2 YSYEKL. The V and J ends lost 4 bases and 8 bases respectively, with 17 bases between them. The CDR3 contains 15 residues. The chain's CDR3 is CASSRSPGTEEKLFF. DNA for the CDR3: TGCGCCAGCAGCCGATCGCCGGGGACCGAAGAAAAACTGTTTTTT.

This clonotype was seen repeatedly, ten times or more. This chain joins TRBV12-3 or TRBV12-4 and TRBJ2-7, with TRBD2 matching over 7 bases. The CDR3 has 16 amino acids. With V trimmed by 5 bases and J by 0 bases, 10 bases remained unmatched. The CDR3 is CASSPSGGFPSYEQYF. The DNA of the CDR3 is TGTGCCAGCAGTCCCTCGGGGGGATTCCCCTCCTACGAGCAGTACTTC.

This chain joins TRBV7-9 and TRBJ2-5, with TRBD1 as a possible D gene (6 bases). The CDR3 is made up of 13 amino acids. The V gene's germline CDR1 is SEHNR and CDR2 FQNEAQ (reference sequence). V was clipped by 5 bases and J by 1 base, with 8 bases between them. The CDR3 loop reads CASSRTAQETQYF. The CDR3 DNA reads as TGTGCCAGCAGCCGGACAGCCCAAGAGACCCAGTACTTC.

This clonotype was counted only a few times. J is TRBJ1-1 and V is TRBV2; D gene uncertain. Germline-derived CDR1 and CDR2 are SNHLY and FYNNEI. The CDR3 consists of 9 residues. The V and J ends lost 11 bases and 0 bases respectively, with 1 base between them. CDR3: CAVNTEAFF. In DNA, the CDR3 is TGTGCCGTGAACACTGAAGCTTTCTTT.

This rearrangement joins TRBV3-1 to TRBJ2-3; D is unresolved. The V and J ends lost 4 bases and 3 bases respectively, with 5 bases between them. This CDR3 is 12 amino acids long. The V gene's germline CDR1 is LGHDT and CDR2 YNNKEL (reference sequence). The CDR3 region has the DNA TGTGCCAGCAGCCTGCTGACAGATACGCAGTATTTT. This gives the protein CASSLLTDTQYF.

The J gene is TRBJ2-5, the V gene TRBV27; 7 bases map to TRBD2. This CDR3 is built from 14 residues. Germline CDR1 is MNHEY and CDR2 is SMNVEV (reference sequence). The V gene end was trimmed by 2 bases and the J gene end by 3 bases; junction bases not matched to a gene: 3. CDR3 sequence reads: CASSLGLAEETQYF. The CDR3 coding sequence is TGTGCCAGCAGTTTAGGGCTAGCGGAAGAGACCCAGTACTTC.

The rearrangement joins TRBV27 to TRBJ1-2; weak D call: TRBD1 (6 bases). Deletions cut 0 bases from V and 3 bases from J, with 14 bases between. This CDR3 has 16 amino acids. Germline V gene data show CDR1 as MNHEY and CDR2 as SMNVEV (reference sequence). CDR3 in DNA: TGTGCCAGCAGTTTATCGGCGGGGGGCAGGGACTATGGCTACACCTTC. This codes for CASSLSAGGRDYGYTF.

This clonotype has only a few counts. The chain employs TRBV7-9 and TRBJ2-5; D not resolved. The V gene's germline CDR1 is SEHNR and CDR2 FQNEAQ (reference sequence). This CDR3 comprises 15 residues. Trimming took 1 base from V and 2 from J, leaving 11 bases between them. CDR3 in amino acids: CASSLVSGWQETQYF. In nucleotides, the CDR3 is TGTGCCAGCAGCTTAGTGTCGGGTTGGCAAGAGACCCAGTACTTC. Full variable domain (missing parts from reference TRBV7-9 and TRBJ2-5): DTGVSQNPRHKITKRGQNVTFRCDPISEHNRLYWYRQTLGQGPEFLTYFQNEAQLEKSRLLSDRFSAERPKGSFSTLEIQRTEQGDSAMYLCASSLVSGWQETQYFGPGTRLLVL.

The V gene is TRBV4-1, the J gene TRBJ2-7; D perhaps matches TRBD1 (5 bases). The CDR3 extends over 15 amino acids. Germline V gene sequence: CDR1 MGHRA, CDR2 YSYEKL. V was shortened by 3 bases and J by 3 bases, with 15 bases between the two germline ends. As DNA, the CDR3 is TGCGCCAGCAGCCAGCCGATAGGGGCCCACTACGAGCAGTACTTC. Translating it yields CASSQPIGAHYEQYF.

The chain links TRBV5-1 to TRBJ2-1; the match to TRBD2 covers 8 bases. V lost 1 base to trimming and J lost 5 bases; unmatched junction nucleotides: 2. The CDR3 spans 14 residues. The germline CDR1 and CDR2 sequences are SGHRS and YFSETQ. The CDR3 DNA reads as TGCGCCAGCAGCTTGTCAGCGGGGGACAATGAGCAGTTCTTC. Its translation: CASSLSAGDNEQFF.

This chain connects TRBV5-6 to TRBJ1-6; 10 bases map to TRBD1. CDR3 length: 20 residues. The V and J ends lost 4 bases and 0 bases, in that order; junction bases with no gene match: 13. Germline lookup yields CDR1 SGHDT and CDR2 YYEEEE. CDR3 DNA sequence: TGTGCCAGCAGCCAAGGGGACAGGGGTCGTTCGAGCTCCTATAATTCACCCCTCCACTTT. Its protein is CASSQGDRGRSSSYNSPLHF.

This chain's CDR3 is CASSGLTGTGDSPLHF. In DNA, the CDR3 is TGTGCCAGCAGTGGTCTAACCGGGACAGGGGATTCACCCCTCCACTTT. The V call is TRBV25-1, the J call TRBJ1-6; 10 nucleotides match TRBD1. Germline CDR1 and CDR2: MGHDK and SYGVNS. After removal of 4 bases from V and 8 bases from J, the junction contained 8 bases not matched to a gene. The CDR3 loop spans 16 amino acids.

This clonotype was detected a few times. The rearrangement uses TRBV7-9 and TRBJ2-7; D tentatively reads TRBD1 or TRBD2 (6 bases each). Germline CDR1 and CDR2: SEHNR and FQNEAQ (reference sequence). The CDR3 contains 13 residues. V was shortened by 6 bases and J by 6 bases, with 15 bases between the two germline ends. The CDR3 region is CASSPRGGLEQYF. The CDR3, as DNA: TGTGCCAGCAGTCCACGAGGGGGGCTCGAGCAGTACTTC.

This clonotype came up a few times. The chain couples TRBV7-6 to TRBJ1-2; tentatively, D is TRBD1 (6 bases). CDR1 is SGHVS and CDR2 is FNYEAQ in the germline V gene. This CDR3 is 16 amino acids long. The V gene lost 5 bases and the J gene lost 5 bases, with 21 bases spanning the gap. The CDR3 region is CASSLEGRGGLYGYTF. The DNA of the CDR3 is TGTGCCAGCAGCCTGGAGGGGCGAGGGGGGTTGTATGGCTACACCTTC.

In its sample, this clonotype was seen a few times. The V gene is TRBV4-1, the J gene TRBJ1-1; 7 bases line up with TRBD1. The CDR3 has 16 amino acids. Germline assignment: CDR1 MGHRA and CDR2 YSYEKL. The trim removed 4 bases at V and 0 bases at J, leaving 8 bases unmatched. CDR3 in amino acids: CASSLGEGAMNTEAFF. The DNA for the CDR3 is TGCGCCAGCAGCCTTGGGGAGGGGGCCATGAACACTGAAGCTTTCTTT.

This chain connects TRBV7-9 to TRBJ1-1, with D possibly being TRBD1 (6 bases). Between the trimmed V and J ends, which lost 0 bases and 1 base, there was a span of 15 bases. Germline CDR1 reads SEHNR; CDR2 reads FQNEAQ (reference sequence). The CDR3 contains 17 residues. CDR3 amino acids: CASSLATGPGQNTEAFF. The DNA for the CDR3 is TGTGCCAGCAGCTTAGCGACGGGACCGGGACAGAACACTGAAGCTTTCTTT.

CDR3 protein: CASRTTTTYEQYF. The DNA of the CDR3 is TGTGCCAGTCGGACTACGACGACCTACGAGCAGTACTTC. The genes are TRBV19 and TRBJ2-7; perhaps TRBD2 as D (6 bases). This CDR3 has 13 residues. Per germline, CDR1 LNHDA and CDR2 SQIVND (reference sequence). V was shortened by 8 bases and J by 2 bases, with 13 bases between the two germline ends.

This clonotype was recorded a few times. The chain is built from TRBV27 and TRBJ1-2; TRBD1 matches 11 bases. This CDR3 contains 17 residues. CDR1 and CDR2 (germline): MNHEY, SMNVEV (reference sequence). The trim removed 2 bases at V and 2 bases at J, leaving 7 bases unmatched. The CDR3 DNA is TGTGCCAGCAGTTTAACCCCTGGACAGGGGGCGAACTATGGCTACACCTTC. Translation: CASSLTPGQGANYGYTF.

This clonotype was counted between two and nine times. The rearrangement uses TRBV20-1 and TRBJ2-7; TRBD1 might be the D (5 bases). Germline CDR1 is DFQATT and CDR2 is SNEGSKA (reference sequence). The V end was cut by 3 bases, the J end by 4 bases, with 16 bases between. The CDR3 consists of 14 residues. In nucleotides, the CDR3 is TGCAGTGCTAGGGCCCGCCAGGGCCATTACGAGCAGTACTTC. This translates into CSARARQGHYEQYF.

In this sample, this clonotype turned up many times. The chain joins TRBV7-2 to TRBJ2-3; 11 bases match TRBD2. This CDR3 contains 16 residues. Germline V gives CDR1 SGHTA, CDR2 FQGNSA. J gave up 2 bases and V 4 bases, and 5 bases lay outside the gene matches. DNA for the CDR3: TGTGCCAGCAGCTACCTAGCGGGGGGCCTCACAGATACGCAGTATTTT. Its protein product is CASSYLAGGLTDTQYF. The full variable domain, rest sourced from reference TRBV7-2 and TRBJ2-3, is GAGVSQSPSNKVTEKGKDVELRCDPISGHTALYWYRQSLGQGLEFLIYFQGNSAPDKSGLPSDRFSAERTGGSVSTLTIQRTQQEDSAVYLCASSYLAGGLTDTQYFGPGTRLTVL.